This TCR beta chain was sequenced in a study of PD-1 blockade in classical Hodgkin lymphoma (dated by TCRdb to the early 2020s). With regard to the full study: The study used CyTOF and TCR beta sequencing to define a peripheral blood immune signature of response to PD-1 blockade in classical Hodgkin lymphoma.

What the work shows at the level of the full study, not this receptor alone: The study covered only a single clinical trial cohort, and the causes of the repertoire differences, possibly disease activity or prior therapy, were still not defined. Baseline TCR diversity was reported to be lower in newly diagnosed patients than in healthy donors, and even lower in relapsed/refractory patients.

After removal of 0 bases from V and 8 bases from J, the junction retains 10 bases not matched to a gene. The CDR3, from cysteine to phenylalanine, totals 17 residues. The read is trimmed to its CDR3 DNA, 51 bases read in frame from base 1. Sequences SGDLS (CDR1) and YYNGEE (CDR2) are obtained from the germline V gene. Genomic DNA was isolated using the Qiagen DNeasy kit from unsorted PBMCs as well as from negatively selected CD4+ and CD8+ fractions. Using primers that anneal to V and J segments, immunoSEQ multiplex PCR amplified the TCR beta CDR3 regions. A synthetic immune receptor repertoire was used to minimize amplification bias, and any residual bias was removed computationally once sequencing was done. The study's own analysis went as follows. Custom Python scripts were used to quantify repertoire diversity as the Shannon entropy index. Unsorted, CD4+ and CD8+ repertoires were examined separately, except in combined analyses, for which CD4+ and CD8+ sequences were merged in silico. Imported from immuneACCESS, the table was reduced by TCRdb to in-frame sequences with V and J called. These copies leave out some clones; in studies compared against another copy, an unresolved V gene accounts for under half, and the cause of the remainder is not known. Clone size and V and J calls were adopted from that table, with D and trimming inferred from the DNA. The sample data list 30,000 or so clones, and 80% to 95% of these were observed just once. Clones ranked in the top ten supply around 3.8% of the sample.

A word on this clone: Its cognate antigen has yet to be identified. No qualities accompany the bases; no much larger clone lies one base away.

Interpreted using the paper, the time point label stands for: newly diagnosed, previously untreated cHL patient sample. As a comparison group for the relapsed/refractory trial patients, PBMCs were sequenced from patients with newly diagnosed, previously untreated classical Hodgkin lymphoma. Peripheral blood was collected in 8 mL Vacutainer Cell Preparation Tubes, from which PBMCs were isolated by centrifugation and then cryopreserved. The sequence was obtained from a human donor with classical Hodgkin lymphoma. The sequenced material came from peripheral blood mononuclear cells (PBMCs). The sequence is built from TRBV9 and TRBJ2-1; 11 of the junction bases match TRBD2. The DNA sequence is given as TGTGCCAGCAGCGTAGGAGGGGGGACTAGCGGTGGTGATGAGCAGTTCTTC. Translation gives CASSVGGGTSGGDEQFF.